This entry lists 25 T cell receptor beta chains sequenced from one sample in a study of blood T cell repertoires in COVID-19. Generated by immunoSEQ multiplex PCR, the TCRdb table keeps only in-frame clones and is missing some. In the table there are around 400,000 clones, around 87% of which are singletons. The material sequenced was peripheral blood. The receptors shown here come from a woman between 55 and 75 years old with COVID-19, enrolled during active disease.

The chain employs TRBV10-2 and TRBJ2-7; TRBD2 is a possible D gene (6 bases). Germline loops: CDR1 WSHSY, CDR2 SAAADI. The CDR3 has 13 residues. V lost 0 bases and J lost 7, with 10 bases in between. In nucleotides, the CDR3 is TGCGCCAGCAGTGAGTCTATGGAGGGGGAGCAGTACTTC. Translated, it gives CASSESMEGEQYF.

The rearrangement uses TRBV20-1 and TRBJ2-5, with D unclear. Per germline, CDR1 DFQATT and CDR2 SNEGSKA (reference sequence). The CDR3 has 11 residues. V was pared by 5 bases and J by 0 bases, with 4 bases between. CDR3 in amino acids: CSASYQETQYF. In DNA form, the CDR3 reads TGCAGTGCTTCGTACCAAGAGACCCAGTACTTC.

Points on this clone: This specimen includes other DNA sequences encoding the same CDR3. J is TRBJ2-5 and V is TRBV7-3, with D hard to call. The CDR3 loop spans 13 amino acids. CDR1 is SGHTA and CDR2 is FQGTGA in the germline V gene. V lost 5 bases to trimming and J lost 1 base, with 8 bases between them. This chain's CDR3 is CASSPPGQETQYF. The CDR3 DNA reads TGTGCCAGCAGCCCCCCGGGCCAAGAGACCCAGTACTTC. The full variable domain, in which reference TRBV7-3 and TRBJ2-5 provide the parts outside the CDR3, is GAGVSQTPSNKVTEKGKYVELRCDPISGHTALYWYRQSLGQGPEFLIYFQGTGAADDSGLPNDRFFAVRPEGSVSTLKIQRTERGDSAVYLCASSPPGQETQYFGPGTRLLVL.

This clone has only a few counts. The chain recombines TRBV18 with TRBJ2-1; TRBD1 agrees at 10 bases. The CDR3 spans 15 residues. Per germline, CDR1 KGHSH and CDR2 LQKENI. The V and J ends lost 3 bases and 10 bases, in that order; junction bases with no gene match: 9. This CDR3 is CASSPLRTGGGEQFF. The CDR3 bases are TGTGCCAGCTCACCTCTCAGGACAGGGGGAGGGGAGCAGTTCTTC.

The rearrangement joins TRBV30 to TRBJ2-7; tentative D call: TRBD2 (7 bases). The V gene lost 2 bases and the J gene lost 4 bases, with 12 bases spanning the gap. This CDR3 has 13 amino acids. Germline V gene sequence: CDR1 GTSNPN, CDR2 SVGIG (reference sequence). CDR3 bases: TGTGCCTGGAGTAGGAGGGGGGGATACGAGCAGTACTTC. It codes for CAWSRRGGYEQYF.

J is TRBJ1-1 and V is TRBV2, with 7 nucleotides matching TRBD1. CDR1 is SNHLY and CDR2 is FYNNEI in the germline V gene. This CDR3 comprises 14 residues. V shed 6 bases, J shed 3 bases, and the junction held 7 bases outside the gene matches. In DNA, the CDR3 is TGTGCCAGCAGAGAGACAGGGTTTGACACTGAAGCTTTCTTT. The encoded protein is CASRETGFDTEAFF. The full variable domain, in which reference TRBV2 and TRBJ1-1 provide the parts outside the CDR3, is EPEVTQTPSHQVTQMGQEVILRCVPISNHLYFYWYRQILGQKVEFLVSFYNNEISEKSEIFDDQFSVERPDGSNFTLKIRSTKLEDSAMYFCASRETGFDTEAFFGQGTRLTVV.

The sample holds a few counts of this clone. The J gene is TRBJ2-7, the V gene TRBV2; D ambiguous. The V and J ends lost 3 bases and 1 base respectively, with 7 bases between them. The CDR3 runs to 13 residues. Germline CDR1 reads SNHLY; CDR2 reads FYNNEI. The CDR3 DNA sequence: TGTGCCAGCAGTGATGCACAGTCCTACGAGCAGTACTTC. Translation: CASSDAQSYEQYF.

With respect to this clone: The same CDR3 can be traced to other DNA sequences in this sample. This rearrangement joins TRBV5-1 to TRBJ1-6; a possible D gene is TRBD1 (6 bases). The CDR3 is 14 residues long. Trimming cost V 3 bases and J 6 bases, with 10 bases left between them. Germline CDR1 SGHRS, CDR2 YFSETQ. The CDR3: CASSSGQSNSPLHF. The CDR3 coding sequence is TGCGCCAGCAGCTCGGGACAAAGTAATTCACCCCTCCACTTT.

The rearrangement joins TRBV6-5 to TRBJ1-3; D is undetermined. From germline, CDR1 is MNHEY and CDR2 SVGAGI. The CDR3 consists of 14 residues. V was pared by 4 bases and J by 4 bases, with 11 bases between. CDR3 sequence (DNA): TGTGCCAGCAGTTCCACGTCGGGGGGAAACACCATATATTTT. Amino acid sequence: CASSSTSGGNTIYF.

The chain recombines TRBV10-3 with TRBJ1-1, with D possibly TRBD1 on 6 matching bases. The length of the CDR3 is 14 residues. From germline, CDR1 is ENHRY and CDR2 SYGVKD. Trimming pared 5 bases from V and 0 bases from J, leaving 10 bases between. CDR3 sequence: CAISLGQMNTEAFF. Here the CDR3 DNA reads TGTGCCATCAGTCTCGGACAGATGAACACTGAAGCTTTCTTT.

The J gene is TRBJ2-7, the V gene TRBV7-9; weak D call: TRBD2 (6 bases). The CDR3 length is 16 residues. CDR1 and CDR2 (germline): SEHNR, FQNEAQ (reference sequence). The ends were cut back, 4 bases at V and 4 bases at J, with 20 bases in the middle. CDR3 nucleotides: TGTGCCAGCAGCTCTACGGGGGACGACAAAGAGTACGAGCAGTACTTC. Protein product: CASSSTGDDKEYEQYF.

This sequence joins TRBV19 and TRBJ2-1, with 7 bases matching TRBD1. The CDR3 sequence is 16 residues long. Trimming at V came to 4 bases and at J to 2 bases, leaving 8 bases not matched to a gene. Germline V gene sequence: CDR1 LNHDA, CDR2 SQIVND (reference sequence). CDR3 nucleotides: TGTGCCAGTAGTACCCACGACAGGGCTCCCTACAATGAGCAGTTCTTC. As protein: CASSTHDRAPYNEQFF.

The rearrangement links TRBV5-1 to TRBJ1-3; 7 positions match TRBD1. The CDR3 consists of 14 residues. The V and J ends lost 6 bases and 3 bases, in that order; junction bases with no gene match: 6. Germline CDR1 is SGHRS and CDR2 is YFSETQ. The CDR3 sequence is CASTTGDYGNTIYF. The CDR3, as DNA: TGCGCCAGCACCACAGGGGATTATGGAAACACCATATATTTT.

The J gene is TRBJ1-2, the V gene TRBV29-1; D is possibly TRBD1 (5 bases). The CDR3 extends over 13 amino acids. Germline CDR1 is SQVTM and CDR2 is ANQGSEA. Deletions cut 7 bases from V and 1 base from J, with 13 bases between. The CDR3 spells CSARAQNNYGYTF. For the CDR3, the DNA is TGCAGCGCCAGGGCCCAAAATAACTATGGCTACACCTTC.

This sequence joins TRBV6-5 and TRBJ1-2; a weak D match, TRBD1 (6 bases). V lost 8 bases to trimming and J lost 3 bases, with 10 bases between them. This CDR3 has 12 residues. Germline V gene lookup returns CDR1 MNHEY and CDR2 SVGAGI. The CDR3 DNA reads as TGTGCCAGCTCGGACAGCTACTATGGCTACACCTTC. Translation gives CASSDSYYGYTF.

This clone was detected only once. The chain is built from TRBV7-6 and TRBJ2-3; a weak D match, TRBD2 (6 bases). The CDR3 has 15 amino acids. V lost 3 bases to trimming and J lost 1 base, with 11 bases between them. The V gene's germline CDR1 is SGHVS and CDR2 FNYEAQ. CDR3 protein: CASSFSWGGTDTQYF. For the CDR3, the DNA is TGTGCCAGCAGCTTCAGTTGGGGGGGCACAGATACGCAGTATTTT.

V is TRBV28 and J is TRBJ1-5; 7 positions match TRBD1. The CDR3 is 12 residues long. The V gene end was trimmed by 6 bases and the J gene end by 5 bases; junction bases not matched to a gene: 1. Germline V gene lookup returns CDR1 MDHEN and CDR2 SYDVKM. DNA of the CDR3: TGTGCCAGCAGAGGACAGGATCAGCCCCAGCATTTT. Translated, it gives CASRGQDQPQHF.

CDR3 amino acids: CASSGGGGLAITDTQYF. The DNA for the CDR3 is TGTGCCAGCAGCGGGGGTGGGGGACTAGCGATAACAGATACGCAGTATTTT. This chain joins TRBV2 and TRBJ2-3; 10 bases match TRBD2. Germline CDR1 SNHLY, CDR2 FYNNEI. Trimming cost V 6 bases and J 3 bases; bases outside gene matches: 12. The CDR3 runs to 17 residues.

The V call is TRBV5-1, the J call TRBJ2-2, with TRBD2 matching over 10 bases. V gave up 0 bases and J gave up 6 bases; unmatched junction bases: 14. This CDR3 region has 19 residues. CDR1 SGHRS and CDR2 YFSETQ come from the germline V gene. In DNA, the CDR3 is TGCGCCAGCAGCTTGGTTCCCCCTTCTAGCGGGGGCAGGTCCGGGGAGCTGTTTTTT. Encoded protein: CASSLVPPSSGGRSGELFF.

This clone was counted once. This rearrangement joins TRBV5-1 to TRBJ1-2; TRBD1 agrees at 7 bases. CDR1 and CDR2 from the germline V gene are SGHRS and YFSETQ. The J segment lost 8 bases and the V segment lost 4 bases, leaving 11 bases of the junction unmatched. The CDR3 extends over 14 amino acids. The CDR3 region is CASSRGQWDEGYTF. The CDR3 coding sequence is TGCGCCAGCAGCCGGGGACAGTGGGACGAGGGCTACACCTTC.

The V gene is TRBV3-1 (or the pseudogene TRBV3-2), the J gene TRBJ1-1; no clear D. Per the germline V gene, CDR1 is LGHDT and CDR2 is YNNKEL (reference sequence). V was trimmed by 4 bases and J by 1 base, leaving 7 bases between them. There are 13 residues in the CDR3. This CDR3 is CASSPHSNTEAFF. DNA for the CDR3: TGTGCCAGCAGCCCCCATTCGAACACTGAAGCTTTCTTT.

The V and J genes are TRBV19 and TRBJ1-2; D gene unclear. The CDR3 totals 15 residues. The V end lost 2 bases, the J end lost 3 bases, and 13 bases lay between the germline ends. Germline assignment: CDR1 LNHDA and CDR2 SQIVND (reference sequence). CDR3 region: CASSISEGLDYGYTF. The DNA of the CDR3 is TGTGCCAGTAGTATATCGGAGGGCTTAGACTATGGCTACACCTTC.

This sequence joins TRBV12-3 or TRBV12-4 and TRBJ1-1, with D perhaps matching TRBD1 (6 bases). The V gene lost 6 bases and the J gene lost 1 base, with 9 bases spanning the gap. This CDR3 spans 13 amino acids. The CDR3 DNA is TGTGCCAGCAGCCGGACAGCGAACACTGAAGCTTTCTTT. It specifies CASSRTANTEAFF.

This chain joins TRBV7-3 and TRBJ1-6; D gene uncertain. The CDR3 spans 15 residues. CDR1 is SGHTA and CDR2 is FQGTGA in the germline V gene. The V end lost 5 bases, the J end lost 5 bases, and 13 bases lay between the germline ends. The CDR3 sequence is CASSSRGLDNSPLHF. CDR3 DNA sequence: TGTGCCAGCAGCAGTCGAGGGCTAGATAATTCACCCCTCCACTTT.

This chain links TRBV20-1 with TRBJ1-2; no firm D call. The germline CDR1 and CDR2 sequences are DFQATT and SNEGSKA (reference sequence). The CDR3 is made up of 11 amino acids. Trimming pared 4 bases from V and 0 bases from J, leaving 3 bases between. The CDR3 region has the DNA TGCAGTGCTACCACTAACTATGGCTACACCTTC. Amino acids: CSATTNYGYTF.